Following are 19 T cell receptor beta chains from one sample sequenced in a study of blood T cell repertoires in COVID-19. The method was immunoSEQ multiplex PCR; TCRdb's version includes in-frame clones alone and lacks a portion of them. The top ten clones hold 0.83% of a sample with under 300,000 clones, 85% to 95% of them seen once. The sample was peripheral blood. The receptors stem from a man under 40 with COVID-19, enrolled during active disease.

DNA of the CDR3: TGTGCCAGCAGTTTCGGGGGTGAAAAACTGTTTTTT. Protein sequence: CASSFGGEKLFF. The gene calls are TRBV25-1 and TRBJ1-4; D is possibly TRBD1 (5 bases). CDR1 and CDR2 from the germline V gene are MGHDK and SYGVNS. The V and J ends lost 5 bases and 7 bases respectively, with 8 bases between them. The CDR3 length is 12 residues. The whole variable domain, filled in from reference TRBV25-1 and TRBJ1-4, reads EADIYQTPRYLVIGTGKKITLECSQTMGHDKMYWYQQDPGMELHLIHYSYGVNSTEKGDLSSESTVSRIRTEHFPLTLESARPSHTSQYLCASSFGGEKLFFGSGTQLSVL.

This sequence joins TRBV7-2 and TRBJ1-6; D might be TRBD1 (5 bases). There are 16 residues in the CDR3. Germline loops: CDR1 SGHTA, CDR2 FQGNSA. Trimming cost V 7 bases and J 6 bases, with 19 bases left between them. The CDR3 is CASKLRGGAANSPLHF. The DNA of the CDR3 is TGTGCCAGCAAACTCCGTGGCGGGGCGGCTAATTCACCCCTCCACTTT. The full variable domain, rest sourced from reference TRBV7-2 and TRBJ1-6, is GAGVSQSPSNKVTEKGKDVELRCDPISGHTALYWYRQSLGQGLEFLIYFQGNSAPDKSGLPSDRFSAERTGGSVSTLTIQRTQQEDSAVYLCASKLRGGAANSPLHFGNGTRLTVT.

V usage is TRBV4-1 and J usage is TRBJ2-3; D gene ambiguous. V dropped 3 bases and J dropped 4 bases, with 8 bases sitting between them. Germline V gene lookup returns CDR1 MGHRA and CDR2 YSYEKL. The CDR3 runs to 13 residues. The CDR3 DNA reads TGCGCCAGCAGCCATCGCGTCCCAGATACGCAGTATTTT. Its protein product is CASSHRVPDTQYF.

The chain recombines TRBV4-2 with TRBJ1-1; the D gene is possibly TRBD1 (6 bases). Germline CDR1 LGHNA, CDR2 YNFKEQ. The CDR3 consists of 16 residues. Trimming stripped 5 bases from V and 3 bases from J, with 19 bases between. The CDR3 bases are TGTGCCAGCAGCTACGGGGGGCAATTGGGGGACACTGAAGCTTTCTTT. Its translation: CASSYGGQLGDTEAFF.

J is TRBJ2-2 and V is TRBV15, with TRBD2 identical over 10 bases. The V gene end was trimmed by 3 bases and the J gene end by 7 bases; junction bases not matched to a gene: 8. The CDR3 length is 16 residues. The germline gives CDR1 LNHNV, CDR2 YYDKDF (reference sequence). The CDR3 region has the DNA TGTGCCACCAGCAGTCCGTCTAGCGGGGGTATCGGGGAGCTGTTTTTT. This gives the protein CATSSPSSGGIGELFF.

The chain combines TRBV6-5 with TRBJ1-2, with 8 nucleotides matching TRBD1. This CDR3 spans 15 amino acids. V shed 6 bases, J shed 3 bases, and the junction held 9 bases outside the gene matches. Germline CDR1 is MNHEY and CDR2 is SVGAGI. This chain's CDR3 is CASSLSRGPYYGYTF. For the CDR3, the DNA is TGTGCCAGCAGCCTTAGCAGGGGGCCTTACTATGGCTACACCTTC.

V usage is TRBV7-9 and J usage is TRBJ1-1; D unclear. V was cut by 1 base and J by 1 base, with 13 bases left in between. There are 16 residues in the CDR3. Germline CDR1 SEHNR, CDR2 FQNEAQ (reference sequence). In DNA form, the CDR3 reads TGTGCCAGCAGCTTAGTAGGAGGGTCCGGGAACACTGAAGCTTTCTTT. Translated, it gives CASSLVGGSGNTEAFF.

The CDR3 sequence: CASSSRVGTGELFF. As DNA, the CDR3 is TGTGCCAGCAGCTCCAGGGTAGGGACCGGGGAGCTGTTTTTT. The chain joins TRBV11-2 to TRBJ2-2; tentative D call: TRBD1 (5 bases). The V end was cut by 4 bases, the J end by 5 bases, with 11 bases between. Per the germline V gene, CDR1 is SGHAT and CDR2 is FQNNGV. The CDR3 length is 14 residues.

The V gene is TRBV6-5, the J gene TRBJ1-1; D gene ambiguous. The CDR3 is 13 amino acids. Germline loops: CDR1 MNHEY, CDR2 SVGAGI. V was clipped by 7 bases and J by 4 bases, with 13 bases between them. The CDR3 coding sequence is TGTGCCAGCATGCGACTAATGGGCACTGAAGCTTTCTTT. This gives the protein CASMRLMGTEAFF.

This clone has a handful of counts. The rearrangement links TRBV3-1 (or the pseudogene TRBV3-2) to TRBJ2-1; 11 bases are shared with TRBD1. The ends lost 4 bases at V and 4 bases at J; junction bases unmatched: 3. The CDR3 runs to 15 residues. Germline assignment: CDR1 LGHDT and CDR2 YNNKEL (reference sequence). The chain's CDR3 is CASSRGTGGYNEQFF. The CDR3 DNA reads TGTGCCAGCAGCCGCGGGACAGGGGGTTACAATGAGCAGTTCTTC.

The gene calls are TRBV6-6 and TRBJ2-7; perhaps TRBD2 as D (7 bases). This CDR3 comprises 12 residues. Trimming removed 5 bases at V and 6 bases at J, with 11 bases between. In germline, CDR1 is MNHNY, CDR2 SVGAGI (reference sequence). In DNA, the CDR3 is TGTGCCAGCAGTAACAGGGAGGGCGAGCAGTACTTC. It translates to CASSNREGEQYF.

The rearrangement uses TRBV20-1 and TRBJ2-7; 8 bases agree with TRBD1. Germline CDR1 DFQATT, CDR2 SNEGSKA (reference sequence). The junction had 12 bases not matched to a gene; V was cut back by 3 bases and J by 5 bases. CDR3 length equals 15 residues. CDR3 sequence: CSASGTGGFHDEQYF. The CDR3 region has the DNA TGCAGTGCTAGTGGGACAGGTGGGTTTCATGACGAGCAGTACTTC.

This clone is a singleton in its sample. J is TRBJ2-5 and V is TRBV6-2 or TRBV6-3, with D maybe TRBD2 (5 bases). The CDR3 covers 16 residues. Germline values: CDR1 MNHEY, CDR2 SVGEGT. Deletions cut 0 bases from V and 5 bases from J, with 16 bases between. Here the CDR3 DNA reads TGTGCCAGCAGTTACTCGACGGGGAAGGTTTGGGAGACCCAGTACTTC. It translates to CASSYSTGKVWETQYF.

This chain joins TRBV12-3 or TRBV12-4 and TRBJ1-2; 7 positions match TRBD1. Trimming removed 2 bases from V and 14 bases from J; junction bases left unmatched: 11. This CDR3 is built from 13 residues. CDR3 amino acids: CASSLSSEGADTF. DNA for the CDR3: TGTGCCAGCAGTTTATCCTCTGAGGGGGCAGATACCTTC.

CDR3 sequence reads: CASSPRTVANEKLFF. In DNA, the CDR3 is TGTGCCAGCAGCCCCCGGACAGTCGCTAATGAAAAACTGTTTTTT. The genes are TRBV9 and TRBJ1-4; perhaps TRBD1 as D (6 bases). This CDR3 comprises 15 residues. Germline CDR1 is SGDLS and CDR2 is YYNGEE. V gave up 4 bases and J gave up 3 bases, with 13 bases separating them. The whole variable domain, filled in from reference TRBV9 and TRBJ1-4, reads DSGVTQTPKHLITATGQRVTLRCSPRSGDLSVYWYQQSLDQGLQFLIQYYNGEERAKGNILERFSAQQFPDLHSELNLSSLELGDSALYFCASSPRTVANEKLFFGSGTQLSVL.

The chain uses TRBV6-5 and TRBJ2-2; no clear D. Germline V CDR1 and CDR2: MNHEY, SVGAGI. The CDR3 spans 15 residues. The germline V and J ends were trimmed by 5 bases and 0 bases, with 10 bases remaining between them. The CDR3 loop is CASSRRRSNTGELFF. Here the CDR3 DNA reads TGTGCCAGCAGTAGACGGAGATCGAACACCGGGGAGCTGTTTTTT.

The V call is TRBV5-4, the J call TRBJ2-5; 7 bases fit TRBD1. Germline V gene data show CDR1 as SGHNT and CDR2 as YYREEE (reference sequence). Trimming took 0 bases from V and 5 from J; bases not matched to a gene: 4. There are 14 residues in the CDR3. CDR3 region: CASSLAGGEETQYF. The CDR3 DNA reads TGTGCCAGCAGCTTGGCAGGGGGAGAGGAGACCCAGTACTTC.

The chain employs TRBV5-1 and TRBJ2-7, with D possibly matching TRBD1 (7 bases). Germline V CDR1 and CDR2: SGHRS, YFSETQ. V lost 4 bases and J lost 4, with 18 bases in between. The CDR3 runs 15 residues. The CDR3: CASSHAGQTLYEQYF. For the CDR3, the DNA is TGCGCCAGCAGCCACGCGGGACAGACTCTATACGAGCAGTACTTC.

V is TRBV5-4 and J is TRBJ1-3; D may be TRBD1 (6 bases). V was clipped by 4 bases and J by 0 bases, with 23 bases between them. The CDR3 extends over 19 amino acids. Per the germline V gene, CDR1 is SGHNT and CDR2 is YYREEE (reference sequence). CDR3 DNA: TGTGCCAGCAGCCCGGGGGGGGACACCAACCTTTACTCTGGAAACACCATATATTTT. It yields the protein CASSPGGDTNLYSGNTIYF.